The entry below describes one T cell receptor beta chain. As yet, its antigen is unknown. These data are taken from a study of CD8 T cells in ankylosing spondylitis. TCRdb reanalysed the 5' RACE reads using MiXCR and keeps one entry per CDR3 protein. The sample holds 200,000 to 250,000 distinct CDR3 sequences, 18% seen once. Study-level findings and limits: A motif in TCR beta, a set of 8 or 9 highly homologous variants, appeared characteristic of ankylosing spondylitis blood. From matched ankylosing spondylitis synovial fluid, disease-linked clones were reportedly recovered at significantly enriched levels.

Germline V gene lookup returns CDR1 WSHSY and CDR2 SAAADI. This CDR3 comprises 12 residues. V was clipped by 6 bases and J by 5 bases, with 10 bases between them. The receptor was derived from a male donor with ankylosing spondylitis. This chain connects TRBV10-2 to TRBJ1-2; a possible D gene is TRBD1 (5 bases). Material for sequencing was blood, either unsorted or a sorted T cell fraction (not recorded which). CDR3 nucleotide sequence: TGCGCCAGCAGAAATGGGGGATATGGCTACACCTTC. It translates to CASRNGGYGYTF.